This TCR beta chain derives from a study of graft-versus-host responses after intestinal transplantation. The wider study: Transplantation in recipients was multivisceral, liver-intestinal, or isolated intestinal. Tacrolimus and steroids were given for 2 to 4 years to all recipients after anti-thymocyte globulin induction.

Points from the study as a whole: After transplant, early declines in HvG clones were associated with peak levels of circulating GvH clones. GvH clones surfaced in recipient marrow, some emerging earlier in ileum or blood.

This CDR3 has 11 amino acids. Germline lookup yields CDR1 DFQATT and CDR2 SNEGSKA (reference sequence). The germline V and J ends were trimmed by 4 bases and 7 bases, with 8 bases remaining between them. Measured with immunoSEQ multiplex PCR; TCRdb has only the in-frame clones, and not every one. The data show 80,000 to 100,000 clones, 80% to 95% seen once. On this clone itself: Antigen: not known.

The sample here was unstimulated CD4+ T cells sorted from spleen or lymph node cells, taken before intestinal transplant. The TCR sequence derives from a human donor who received an intestinal transplant. The rearrangement links TRBV20-1 to TRBJ2-1; no clear D. The DNA for the CDR3 is TGCAGTGCTACTATCCGGAATGAGCAGTTCTTC. As protein: CSATIRNEQFF.